The clone carrying this TCR beta chain has only one observation. CDR1 and CDR2 from the germline V gene are SGHTS and YDEGEE. The CDR3 has 16 residues. Trimming removed 0 bases at V and 1 base at J, with 11 bases between. Original processing notes: Reference gene primer amplification gave estimated nucleated cell counts. Repertoires were generated with immunoSEQ multiplex PCR, while TCRdb's copy carries only in-frame clones and drops some. V and J calls and clone size follow that table, whereas D and trimming were derived from the DNA. The repertoire consists of tens of thousands of clones, with roughly 87% occurring once and the leading ten covering over 7.5%. These data come from a study of blood T cell repertoires in COVID-19. Study background: PBMCs, B-cell-depleted T cells, or T cells were the source of the cDNA or gDNA that made up the material.

This chain uses TRBV5-8 with TRBJ2-1, with a weak D call TRBD2 (5 bases). The material sequenced was peripheral blood. The clonotype was recovered from a man aged 50-60 years with active COVID-19. CDR3 loop: CASSLGWRWSYNEQFF. The CDR3 DNA reads TGTGCCAGCAGCTTGGGCTGGAGGTGGTCCTACAATGAGCAGTTCTTC.